The sequence of this T cell receptor (beta chain) was determined in a study of blood T cell repertoires in COVID-19 (TCRdb year 2020). Regarding the research as a whole: The collaborator samples originated in the United States, Italy and Spain and spanned the acute and convalescent phases of COVID-19. Where available, HLA class I and class II types were obtained from metadata supplied by the sample provider rather than from assay-based typing. Nearly every sample came with metadata listing a de-identified subject ID, COVID-19 status, age in years and sex. Deeply sampled blood TCRbeta repertoires from subjects exposed to, actively infected with, or recovered from COVID-19 were included in the dataset. The material from the prospective study consisted of cDNA or gDNA derived from T cells, B-cell-depleted T cells, or PBMCs. Samples were obtained from the ongoing ImmuneRACE study (first 160 participants) and from about 1,300 subjects provided by 6 global collaborators. The repertoires were made available in a free public database intended to serve as a resource for research on the immune response to SARS-CoV-2. Broader findings and caveats from the paper: The amount of clinical and demographic metadata varied by source and participant and was provided uncurated.

To note about this clone: The antigen it binds to is not known. No base-level quality is on record; no much larger clone is a single base apart.

The CDR3 starts with the cysteine, ends with the phenylalanine, and has 15 residues. Of the read, only the CDR3 DNA is kept; its 45 bases are in frame from base 1. Sequences MNHEY (CDR1) and SMNVEV (CDR2) are obtained from the germline V gene (reference sequence). The junction shows trimming of 5 bases on V and 8 bases on J, and the gene matches do not reach 12 bases of it. The immunoSEQ Assay, a bias-controlled multiplex PCR, was used to amplify TCRbeta CDR3 regions from genomic DNA. The paper's processing steps were these. Within the assay, amplification of reference gene primers was used to estimate how many nucleated cells each sample contained. To quantify the absolute abundance of each unique TCRbeta CDR3 rearrangement, sequence reads were collapsed and filtered. For each sample, productive Simpson clonality was calculated as the square root of Simpson's diversity index over productive rearrangements. TCRdb took over this immuneACCESS table, retaining in-frame rearrangements with V and J assigned. Such tables are incomplete; in checked studies, under half of the missing clones stem from an unresolved V gene, and the remainder is unexplained. V and J calls and clone size come straight from that table; D and trimming were deduced from the DNA. Recorded for this sample are hundreds of thousands of clones; around 91% of them occurred a single time. The biggest ten clones account for less than 3.5% of the sample.

Samples from volunteer blood donors who had recovered from COVID-19 were contributed by a second Seattle source. Whole blood was collected in K2EDTA tubes by collaborating institutions according to the institutions' own protocols. For TCRbeta analysis, collaborators shipped samples in one of three forms: frozen whole blood, isolated PBMCs, or DNA extracted from either of those sample types. The V gene is TRBV27 and the J gene is TRBJ1-2, with 9 middle bases fitting TRBD1. The source of this sequence is a woman aged 18-35 years who had recovered from COVID-19. Sequenced sample: peripheral blood. DNA sequence: TGTGCCAGCAGTGCGCAATCCACAGGGGGCAGGGGCTACACCTTC. The encoded protein is CASSAQSTGGRGYTF.